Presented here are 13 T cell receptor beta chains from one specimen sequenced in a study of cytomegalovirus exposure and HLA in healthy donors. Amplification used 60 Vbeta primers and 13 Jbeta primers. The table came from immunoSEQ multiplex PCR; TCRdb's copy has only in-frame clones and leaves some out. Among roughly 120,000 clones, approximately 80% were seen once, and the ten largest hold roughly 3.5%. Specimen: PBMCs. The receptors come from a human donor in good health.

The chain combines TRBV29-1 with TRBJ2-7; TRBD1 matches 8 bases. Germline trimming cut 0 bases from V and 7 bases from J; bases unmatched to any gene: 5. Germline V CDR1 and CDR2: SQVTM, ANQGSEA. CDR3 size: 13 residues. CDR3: CSVEDRGLGEQYF. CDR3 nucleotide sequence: TGCAGCGTTGAAGACAGGGGGCTGGGGGAGCAGTACTTC.

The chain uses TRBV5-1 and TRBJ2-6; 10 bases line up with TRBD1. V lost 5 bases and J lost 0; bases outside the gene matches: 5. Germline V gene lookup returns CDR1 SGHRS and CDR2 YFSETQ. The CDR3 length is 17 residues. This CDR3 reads CASSPRTGGSGANVLTF. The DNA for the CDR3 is TGCGCCAGCAGTCCCAGGACAGGGGGCTCTGGGGCCAACGTCCTGACTTTC. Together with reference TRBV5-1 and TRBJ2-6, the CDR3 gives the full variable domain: KAGVTQTPRYLIKTRGQQVTLSCSPISGHRSVSWYQQTPGQGLQFLFEYFSETQRNKGNFPGRFSGRQFSNSRSEMNVSTLELGDSALYLCASSPRTGGSGANVLTFGAGSRLTVL.

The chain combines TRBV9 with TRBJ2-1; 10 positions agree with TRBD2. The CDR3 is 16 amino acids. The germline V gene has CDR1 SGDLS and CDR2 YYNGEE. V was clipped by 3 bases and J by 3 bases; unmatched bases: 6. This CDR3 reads CASSATGTSDYNEQFF. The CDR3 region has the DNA TGTGCCAGCAGCGCCACCGGGACTAGCGACTACAATGAGCAGTTCTTC.

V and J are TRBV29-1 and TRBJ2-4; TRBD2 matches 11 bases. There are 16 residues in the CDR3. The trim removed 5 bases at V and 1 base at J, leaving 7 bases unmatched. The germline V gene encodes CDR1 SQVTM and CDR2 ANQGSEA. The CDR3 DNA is TGCAGCGTTCAAACTAGCGGGAGTGATGCCAAAAACATTCAGTACTTC. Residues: CSVQTSGSDAKNIQYF.

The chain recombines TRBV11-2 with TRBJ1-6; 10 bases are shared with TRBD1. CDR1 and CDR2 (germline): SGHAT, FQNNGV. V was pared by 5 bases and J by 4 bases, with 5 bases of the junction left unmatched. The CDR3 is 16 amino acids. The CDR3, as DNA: TGTGCCAGCAGCCGGGACAGGGGAGATTATAATTCACCCCTCCACTTT. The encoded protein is CASSRDRGDYNSPLHF.

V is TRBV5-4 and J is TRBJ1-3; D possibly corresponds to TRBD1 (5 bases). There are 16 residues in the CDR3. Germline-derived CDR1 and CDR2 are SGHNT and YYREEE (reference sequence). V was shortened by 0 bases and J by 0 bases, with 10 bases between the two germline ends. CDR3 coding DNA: TGTGCCAGCAGCTTGGGCGGGACCTTCTCTGGAAACACCATATATTTT. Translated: CASSLGGTFSGNTIYF.

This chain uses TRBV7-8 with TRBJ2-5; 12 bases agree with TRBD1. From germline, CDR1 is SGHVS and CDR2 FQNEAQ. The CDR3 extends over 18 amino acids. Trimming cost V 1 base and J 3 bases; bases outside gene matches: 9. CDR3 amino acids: CASSLEGWDRGLEETQYF. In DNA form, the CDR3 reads TGTGCCAGCAGCTTAGAGGGGTGGGACAGGGGGCTCGAAGAGACCCAGTACTTC.

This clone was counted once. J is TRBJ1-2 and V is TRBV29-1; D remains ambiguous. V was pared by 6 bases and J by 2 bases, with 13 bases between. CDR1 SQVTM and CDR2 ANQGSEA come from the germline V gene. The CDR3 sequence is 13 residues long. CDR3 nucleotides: TGCAGCGTCGCCTATGGACTGAACTATGGCTACACCTTC. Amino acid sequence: CSVAYGLNYGYTF.

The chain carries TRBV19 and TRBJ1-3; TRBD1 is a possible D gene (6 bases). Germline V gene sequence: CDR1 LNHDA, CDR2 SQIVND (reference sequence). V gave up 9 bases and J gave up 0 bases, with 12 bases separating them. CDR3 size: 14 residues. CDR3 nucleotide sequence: TGTGCCAGCAGGGACATCAGCTCTGGAAACACCATATATTTT. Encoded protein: CASRDISSGNTIYF.

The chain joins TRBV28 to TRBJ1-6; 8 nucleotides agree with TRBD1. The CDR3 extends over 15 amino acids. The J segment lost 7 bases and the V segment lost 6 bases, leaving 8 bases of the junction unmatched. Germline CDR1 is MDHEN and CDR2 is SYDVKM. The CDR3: CASSSTGGANSPLHF. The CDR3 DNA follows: TGTGCCAGCAGCTCCACAGGGGGGGCCAATTCACCCCTCCACTTT.

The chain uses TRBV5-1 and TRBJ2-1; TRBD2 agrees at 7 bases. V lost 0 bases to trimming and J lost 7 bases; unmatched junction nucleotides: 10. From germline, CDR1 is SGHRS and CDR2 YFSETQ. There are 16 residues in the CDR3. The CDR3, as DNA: TGCGCCAGCAGCTTGGGTGCGCGGGAGATCTCAAATGAGCAGTTCTTC. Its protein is CASSLGAREISNEQFF.

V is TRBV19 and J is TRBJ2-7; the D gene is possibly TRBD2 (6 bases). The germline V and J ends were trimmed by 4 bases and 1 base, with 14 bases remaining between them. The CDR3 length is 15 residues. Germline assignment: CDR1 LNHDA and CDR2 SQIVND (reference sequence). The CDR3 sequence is CASSNTHGSSYEQYF. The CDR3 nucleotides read TGTGCCAGTAGTAACACCCACGGGAGTTCCTACGAGCAGTACTTC.

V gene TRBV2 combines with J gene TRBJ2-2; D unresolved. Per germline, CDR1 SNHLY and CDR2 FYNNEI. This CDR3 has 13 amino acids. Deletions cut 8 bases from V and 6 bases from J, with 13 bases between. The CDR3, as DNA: TGTGCCAGCCTGTGGAGCTTCCCCGGGGAGCTGTTTTTT. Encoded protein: CASLWSFPGELFF.